What follows is one TCR beta chain and its context. Its specificity is unknown. Template switching added a universal primer binding site, and final cDNA carried unique molecular identifiers. TCRdb recomputed calls from the 5' RACE reads with MiXCR, one row per CDR3 protein. The sample yields 1.5 million to 2 million distinct CDR3 sequences, about 32% seen once. The CDR3 spans 14 residues. The V gene end was trimmed by 11 bases and the J gene end by 8 bases; junction bases not matched to a gene: 10. The germline V gene encodes CDR1 SNHLY and CDR2 FYNNEI. These data originate in a study of identical twins. Study outcomes and limitations: Cord blood beta clonotypes present at high abundance carried fewer insertions; no such pattern appeared in memory repertoires. Analyses of zero insertions could be partly confounded by invariant MAIT and iNKT cells.

The chain couples TRBV2 to TRBJ2-1; 12 bases align to TRBD2. The sequence was obtained from a newborn girl in good health. The sample was cord blood. CDR3 in DNA: TGTGCCGTCCTCTCTAGCGGGGGGGAAGATGAGCAGTTCTTC. This encodes CAVLSSGGEDEQFF. Full variable domain (remainder filled in from reference TRBV2 and TRBJ2-1): EPEVTQTPSHQVTQMGQEVILRCVPISNHLYFYWYRQILGQKVEFLVSFYNNEISEKSEIFDDQFSVERPDGSNFTLKIRSTKLEDSAMYFCAVLSSGGEDEQFFGPGTRLTVL.